The 4 T cell receptor beta chains below were found in one sample sequenced in a study of control samples from healthy donors and cancer patients. Profiled with immunoSEQ multiplex PCR; TCRdb holds only in-frame clones, not every one. Here the sample spans 50,000 or so clones, approximately 85% being singletons. Sequencing input: blood. Receptors were obtained from a man in his fifties or sixties in good health.

The chain combines TRBV3-1 (or the pseudogene TRBV3-2) with TRBJ2-1; TRBD2 matches 13 bases. J gave up 7 bases and V 4 bases, and 4 bases lay outside the gene matches. In germline, CDR1 is LGHDT, CDR2 YNNKEL (reference sequence). CDR3 size: 15 residues. CDR3 nucleotides: TGTGCCAGCAGCCGGACTAGCGGGAGTTCTAATGAGCAGTTCTTC. Translating gives CASSRTSGSSNEQFF.

The count of this clone is one. CDR3 sequence reads: CASSLIQYSGHTYNEQFF. The CDR3 nucleotides read TGTGCCAGCAGTTTAATTCAGTATAGCGGCCATACCTACAATGAGCAGTTCTTC. The chain links TRBV27 to TRBJ2-1; tentatively, D is TRBD2 (6 bases). This CDR3 contains 18 residues. Germline V gene data show CDR1 as MNHEY and CDR2 as SMNVEV (reference sequence). V shed 2 bases and J shed 2 bases, with 19 bases lying between them.

The chain is built from TRBV7-8 and TRBJ1-5; D is ambiguous. The germline CDR1 and CDR2 sequences are SGHVS and FQNEAQ. Trimming cost V 5 bases and J 1 base, with 12 bases left between them. This CDR3 comprises 15 residues. CDR3 sequence: CASSPMGLSNQPQHF. CDR3 DNA: TGTGCCAGCAGCCCAATGGGCCTCAGCAATCAGCCCCAGCATTTT.

This chain uses TRBV11-2 with TRBJ2-5; the match to TRBD1 covers 9 bases. Losses at the gene ends were 5 bases for V and 7 bases for J; bases not matched to a gene: 11. The germline V gene has CDR1 SGHAT and CDR2 FQNNGV. This CDR3 is built from 15 residues. CDR3 sequence (DNA): TGTGCCAGCAGCACGGGGGGACAGGGAGGGGTGACCCAGTACTTC. Its translation: CASSTGGQGGVTQYF.